A single sample is the source of the 18 T cell receptor beta chains below, sequenced in a study of T-cell reconstitution after alpha-beta-depleted transplantation in children. Library preparation (for TCRbeta) was performed with unique molecular identifiers. TCRdb redid the calling of the PCR reads with MiXCR, one entry per CDR3 protein. The table lists more than 200,000 distinct CDR3 sequences, about 25% of them singletons. Here the sequenced sample was PBMCs, taken before TCRalphabeta/CD19-depleted stem cell transplant. The receptors derive from a girl under 10 years old with Fanconi anemia, due to receive a stem cell transplant.

This chain's CDR3 is CSARVLGLALDNEQFF. Here the CDR3 DNA reads TGCAGTGCTAGAGTCTTGGGACTAGCGCTAGACAATGAGCAGTTCTTC. The chain has TRBV20-1 and TRBJ2-1; 10 nucleotides agree with TRBD2. The V segment lost 1 base and the J segment 5 bases; nucleotides outside the gene matches: 8. The CDR3 has 16 residues. Germline loops: CDR1 DFQATT, CDR2 SNEGSKA (reference sequence).

This clonotype was observed at least ten times. As DNA, the CDR3 is TGCAGCGTCCCCGGACAGGGATATAACTATGGCTACACCTTC. This gives the protein CSVPGQGYNYGYTF. The gene calls are TRBV29-1 and TRBJ1-2, with 8 bases that match TRBD1. The CDR3 has 14 amino acids. V lost 6 bases to trimming and J lost 1 base; unmatched junction nucleotides: 7. The V gene's germline CDR1 is SQVTM and CDR2 ANQGSEA.

The chain couples TRBV7-6 to TRBJ2-1; 14 nucleotides agree with TRBD2. V was clipped by 5 bases and J by 8 bases; unmatched bases: 8. In germline, CDR1 is SGHVS, CDR2 FNYEAQ. The CDR3 runs to 16 residues. CDR3 amino acids: CASSLGTSGSVDEQFF. The CDR3 nucleotides are TGTGCCAGCAGCCTTGGGACTAGCGGGAGCGTCGATGAGCAGTTCTTC.

The chain is built from TRBV20-1 and TRBJ1-1; a weak D match, TRBD1 (5 bases). Germline V gives CDR1 DFQATT, CDR2 SNEGSKA (reference sequence). Trimming removed 5 bases at V and 8 bases at J, with 18 bases between. The CDR3 contains 13 residues. CDR3 in DNA: TGCAGTGCTGCCACAGTGGATGAGGGGGAAGCTTTCTTT. Its protein product is CSAATVDEGEAFF.

This clonotype was observed a handful of times. The CDR3 protein is CASSSGTVGEKLFF. CDR3 coding DNA: TGCGCCAGCAGCTCCGGGACAGTCGGTGAAAAACTGTTTTTT. The rearrangement uses TRBV5-1 and TRBJ1-4; 7 bases agree with TRBD1. The V and J ends lost 3 bases and 7 bases, in that order; junction bases with no gene match: 6. Germline CDR1 and CDR2: SGHRS and YFSETQ. The length of the CDR3 is 14 residues.

The chain carries TRBV21-1 and TRBJ2-1; whether TRBD1, the table's D call, matches the DNA was not checked. TRBV21-1 is a known pseudogene. The CDR3 contains 13 residues. In nucleotides, the CDR3 is TGTGCCAGCAGCAAAGACTGGGGGATTGAGCAGTTCTTC. This encodes CASSKDWGIEQFF.

The sample holds a few counts of this clonotype. The chain joins TRBV29-1 to TRBJ2-3, with 13 bases matching TRBD2. Germline V lookup: CDR1 SQVTM, CDR2 ANQGSEA. V was pared by 5 bases and J by 2 bases, with 7 bases of the junction left unmatched. The CDR3 runs 16 residues. CDR3 coding DNA: TGCAGCGTTAAGGGACTAGCGGGATCCCCCACAGATACGCAGTATTTT. Encoded protein: CSVKGLAGSPTDTQYF.

The sample holds many counts of this clonotype. The genes are TRBV7-6 and TRBJ2-1; 12 bases match TRBD2. Trimming at V came to 11 bases and at J to 4 bases, leaving 3 bases not matched to a gene. Germline V gene lookup returns CDR1 SGHVS and CDR2 FNYEAQ. The CDR3 totals 13 residues. The CDR3 here is CASGLAGYNEQFF. The CDR3 DNA reads TGTGCCTCTGGACTAGCGGGGTACAATGAGCAGTTCTTC.

In this sample, this clonotype turned up many times. The V and J genes are TRBV9 and TRBJ2-7; D may be TRBD1 or TRBD2 (5 bases each). Germline values: CDR1 SGDLS, CDR2 YYNGEE. This CDR3 has 15 amino acids. V was trimmed by 0 bases and J by 0 bases, leaving 10 bases between them. CDR3 protein: CASSVEPGTSYEQYF. In nucleotides, the CDR3 is TGTGCCAGCAGCGTAGAGCCGGGGACCTCCTACGAGCAGTACTTC.

The chain carries TRBV12-3 or TRBV12-4 and TRBJ2-7, with D tentatively TRBD1 (6 bases). The CDR3 totals 14 residues. The V gene lost 2 bases and the J gene lost 2 bases, with 10 bases spanning the gap. The CDR3 DNA is TGTGCCAGCAGTTTAACAGGGATGCCCTACGAGCAGTACTTC. Residues: CASSLTGMPYEQYF.

V usage is TRBV3-1 and J usage is TRBJ1-2, with TRBD1 identical over 9 bases. Germline assignment: CDR1 LGHDT and CDR2 YNNKEL (reference sequence). Germline trimming cut 1 base from V and 5 bases from J; bases unmatched to any gene: 5. This CDR3 spans 15 amino acids. This CDR3 is CASSQAGTGSYGYTF. In DNA form, the CDR3 reads TGTGCCAGCAGCCAAGCCGGGACAGGGAGTTATGGCTACACCTTC.

This clonotype was recorded at least ten times. The genes are TRBV29-1 and TRBJ1-2, with TRBD1 identical over 8 bases. Per the germline V gene, CDR1 is SQVTM and CDR2 is ANQGSEA. This CDR3 contains 12 residues. The J segment lost 6 bases and the V segment lost 4 bases, leaving 4 bases of the junction unmatched. This CDR3 reads CSVAPTGDGYTF. The CDR3, as DNA: TGCAGCGTTGCCCCGACAGGGGATGGCTACACCTTC. Together with reference TRBV29-1 and TRBJ1-2, the CDR3 gives the full variable domain: SAVISQKPSRDICQRGTSLTIQCQVDSQVTMMFWYRQQPGQSLTLIATANQGSEATYESGFVIDKFPISRPNLTFSTLTVSNMSPEDSSIYLCSVAPTGDGYTFGSGTRLTVV.

This clonotype has a count of ten or more. The CDR3 sequence: CSVEYEQFF. The CDR3 coding sequence is TGCAGCGTTGAATACGAGCAGTTCTTC. The V and J genes are TRBV29-1 and TRBJ2-1; D gene unclear. Per the germline V gene, CDR1 is SQVTM and CDR2 is ANQGSEA. The CDR3 has 9 residues. With 2 bases removed from V and 10 bases from J, the gap between germline ends came to 3 bases.

The V gene is TRBV5-4, the J gene TRBJ2-5; no clear D gene. V was shortened by 2 bases and J by 5 bases, with 13 bases between the two germline ends. The CDR3 runs 14 residues. Germline V gene lookup returns CDR1 SGHNT and CDR2 YYREEE (reference sequence). This CDR3 reads CASSLSLPSETQYF. The DNA of the CDR3 is TGTGCCAGCAGCTTATCGCTTCCTTCGGAGACCCAGTACTTC.

This clonotype was observed many times. The chain employs TRBV29-1 and TRBJ2-3, with D uncertain. The ends were cut back, 3 bases at V and 4 bases at J, with 17 bases in the middle. This CDR3 is 15 amino acids long. The germline V gene encodes CDR1 SQVTM and CDR2 ANQGSEA. CDR3 region: CSVEIRLTRSDTQYF. CDR3 coding DNA: TGCAGCGTTGAGATCCGGCTGACACGATCAGATACGCAGTATTTT.

The chain employs TRBV10-3 and TRBJ2-2; 11 bases fit TRBD1. V lost 2 bases and J lost 9; bases outside the gene matches: 5. The V gene's germline CDR1 is ENHRY and CDR2 SYGVKD. The CDR3 is 15 residues long. CDR3: CAISETDRGRRELFF. CDR3 coding DNA: TGTGCCATCAGTGAGACGGACAGGGGGCGAAGGGAGCTGTTTTTT.

The V gene is TRBV5-1, the J gene TRBJ2-1; D is perhaps TRBD2 (8 bases). CDR3 length: 14 amino acids. Germline V gene sequence: CDR1 SGHRS, CDR2 YFSETQ. V was trimmed by 6 bases and J by 8 bases, leaving 18 bases between them. The CDR3: CASNRDSGGYEQFF. DNA of the CDR3: TGCGCCAGCAATAGGGACAGCGGGGGATATGAGCAGTTCTTC.

This clonotype appeared once. The chain recombines TRBV20-1 with TRBJ2-3, with D tentatively TRBD1 or TRBD2 (6 bases each). Deletions cut 4 bases from V and 4 bases from J, with 9 bases between. CDR1 is DFQATT and CDR2 is SNEGSKA in the germline V gene (reference sequence). The length of the CDR3 is 12 residues. The CDR3 is CSATGGADTQYF. In DNA, the CDR3 is TGCAGTGCTACCGGGGGCGCAGATACGCAGTATTTT.